This T cell receptor (beta chain) is drawn from a study of shared clonotypes between healthy human individuals. For the study at large: Each donor's CD4 naive and CD4 memory cells filled three plates apiece, CD8 naive two, and CD8 memory one.

Here immunoSEQ multiplex PCR was the method, and the copy in TCRdb shows in-frame clones only, minus some. This sample carries fewer than 1.8 million clones, roughly 98.5% of them seen once, and the ten largest clones take 0.36%. The germline V gene encodes CDR1 SGDLS and CDR2 YYNGEE. The junction had 9 bases not matched to a gene; V was cut back by 4 bases and J by 5 bases. This CDR3 is built from 15 residues. A remark on this clone: Its target is not known.

Overall study results and limits: Clonotypes shared by all four sorted-subset donors had higher generation probabilities than non-shared clonotypes. Clonotypes that were shared across a few donors made up around 5% of naive CD4 clonotypes. Estimated richness values were generally larger in naive subsets than in memory subsets.

This chain links TRBV9 with TRBJ1-1; 9 bases match TRBD1. This TCR came from a man aged 25 to 40 in good health. The sequenced sample consisted of naive CD4+ T cells sorted from blood. Subset defined: CD45RA+ positively selected. CDR3 amino acids: CASSSGTGMGTEAFF. The CDR3 DNA sequence: TGTGCCAGCAGCTCCGGGACAGGGATGGGGACTGAAGCTTTCTTT.